This T cell receptor (beta chain) emerged from a study of shared clonotypes between healthy human individuals. Findings of the study overall: Clonotype sharing across a few donors was observed for roughly 5% of naive CD4 clonotypes. On the whole, naive subsets had larger estimated richness than memory subsets had.

As to this clone: What it binds is not known.

The CDR3 extends over 12 amino acids. Germline assignment: CDR1 SQVTM and CDR2 ANQGSEA. V lost 4 bases and J 8 bases, leaving 14 bases between the germline ends. Per the authors' pipeline: ImmunoSEQ yielded junction-only sequences lacking quality scores, so filtering differed. Assay used: immunoSEQ multiplex PCR; TCRdb lists only in-frame clones, some missing. V and J calls and clone size come straight from that table; D and trimming were deduced from the DNA. The sample lists around 120,000 clones, around 71% occurring once. The rearrangement uses TRBV29-1 and TRBJ1-2, with a weak D call TRBD1 (6 bases). This TCR derives from a woman in her thirties in good health. Input material: memory CD8+ T cells sorted from blood. Subset noted: CD45RO+ cells pooled with CCR7-negative TemRA cells. CDR3 coding DNA: TGCAGCGTTGGTCAACACAGGGTCGGCTACACCTTC. As protein: CSVGQHRVGYTF. Complete variable domain (other parts from reference TRBV29-1 and TRBJ1-2): SAVISQKPSRDICQRGTSLTIQCQVDSQVTMMFWYRQQPGQSLTLIATANQGSEATYESGFVIDKFPISRPNLTFSTLTVSNMSPEDSSIYLCSVGQHRVGYTFGSGTRLTVV.